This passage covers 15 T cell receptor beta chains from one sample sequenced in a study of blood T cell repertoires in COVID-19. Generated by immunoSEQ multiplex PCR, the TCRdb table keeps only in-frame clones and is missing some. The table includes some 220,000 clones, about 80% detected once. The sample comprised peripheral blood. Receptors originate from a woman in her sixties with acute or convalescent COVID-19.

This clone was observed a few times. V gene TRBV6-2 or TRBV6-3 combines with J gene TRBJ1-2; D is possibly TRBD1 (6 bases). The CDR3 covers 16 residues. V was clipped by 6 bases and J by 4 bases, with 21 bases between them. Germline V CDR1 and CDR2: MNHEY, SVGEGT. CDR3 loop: CASSLRSGGAGYGYTF. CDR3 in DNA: TGTGCCAGCAGCCTCCGTTCGGGGGGCGCGGGCTATGGCTACACCTTC.

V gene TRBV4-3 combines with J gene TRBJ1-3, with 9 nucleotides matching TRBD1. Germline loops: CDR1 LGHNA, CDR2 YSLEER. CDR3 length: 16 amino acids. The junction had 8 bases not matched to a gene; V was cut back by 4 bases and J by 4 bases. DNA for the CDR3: TGCGCCAGCAGCCTTACCTACAGGGGGCAAGGAAACACCATATATTTT. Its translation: CASSLTYRGQGNTIYF.

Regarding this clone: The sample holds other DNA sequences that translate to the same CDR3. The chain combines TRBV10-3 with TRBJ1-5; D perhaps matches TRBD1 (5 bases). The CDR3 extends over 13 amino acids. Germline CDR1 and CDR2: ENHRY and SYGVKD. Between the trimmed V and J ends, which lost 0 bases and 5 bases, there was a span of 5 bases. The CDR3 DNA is TGTGCCATCAGTGAGTCAGGGGATCAGCCCCAGCATTTT. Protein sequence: CAISESGDQPQHF.

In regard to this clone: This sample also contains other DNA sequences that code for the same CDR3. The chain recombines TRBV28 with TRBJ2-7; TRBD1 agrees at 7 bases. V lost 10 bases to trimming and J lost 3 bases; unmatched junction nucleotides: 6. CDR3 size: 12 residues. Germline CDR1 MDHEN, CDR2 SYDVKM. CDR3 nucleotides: TGTGCCACCGACAGGGCGGGCTACGAGCAGTACTTC. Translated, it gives CATDRAGYEQYF.

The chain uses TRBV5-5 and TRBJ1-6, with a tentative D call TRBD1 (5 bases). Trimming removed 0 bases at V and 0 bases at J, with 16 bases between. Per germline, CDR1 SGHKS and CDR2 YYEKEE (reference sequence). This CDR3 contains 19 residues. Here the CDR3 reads CASSLGVVNRNSYNSPLHF. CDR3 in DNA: TGTGCCAGCAGCTTGGGGGTCGTAAACAGGAACTCCTATAATTCACCCCTCCACTTT.

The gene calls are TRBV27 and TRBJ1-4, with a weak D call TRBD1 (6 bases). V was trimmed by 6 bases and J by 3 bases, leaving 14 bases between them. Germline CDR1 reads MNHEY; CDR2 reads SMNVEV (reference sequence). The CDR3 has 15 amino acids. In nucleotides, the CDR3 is TGTGCCAGCAGGGGGTTGGACAGCCCTAATGAAAAACTGTTTTTT. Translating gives CASRGLDSPNEKLFF.

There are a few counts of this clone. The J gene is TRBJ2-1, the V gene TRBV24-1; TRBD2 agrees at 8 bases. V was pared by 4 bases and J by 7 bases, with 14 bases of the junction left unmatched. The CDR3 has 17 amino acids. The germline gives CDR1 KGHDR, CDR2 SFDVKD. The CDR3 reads CATSDRRSGGQGNEQFF. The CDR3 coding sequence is TGTGCCACCAGTGACCGTAGGTCGGGGGGGCAAGGTAATGAGCAGTTCTTC.

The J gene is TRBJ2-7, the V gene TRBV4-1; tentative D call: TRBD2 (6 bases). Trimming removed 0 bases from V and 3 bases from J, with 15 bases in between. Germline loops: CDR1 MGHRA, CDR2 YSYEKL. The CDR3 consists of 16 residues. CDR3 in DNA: TGCGCCAGCAGCCAAGAGGCTTGGACTACACGCTACGAGCAGTACTTC. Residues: CASSQEAWTTRYEQYF.

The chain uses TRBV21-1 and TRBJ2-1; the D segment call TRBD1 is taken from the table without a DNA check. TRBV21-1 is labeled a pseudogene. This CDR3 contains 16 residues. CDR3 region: CASSRDPGTNYNEQFF. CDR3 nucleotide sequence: TGTGCCAGCAGCCGAGACCCCGGGACAAACTACAATGAGCAGTTCTTC.

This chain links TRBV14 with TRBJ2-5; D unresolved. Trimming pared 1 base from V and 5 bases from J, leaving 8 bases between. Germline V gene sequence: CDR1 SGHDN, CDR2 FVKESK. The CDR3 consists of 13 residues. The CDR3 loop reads CASSQAGFETQYF. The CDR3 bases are TGTGCCAGCAGCCAAGCAGGTTTTGAGACCCAGTACTTC.

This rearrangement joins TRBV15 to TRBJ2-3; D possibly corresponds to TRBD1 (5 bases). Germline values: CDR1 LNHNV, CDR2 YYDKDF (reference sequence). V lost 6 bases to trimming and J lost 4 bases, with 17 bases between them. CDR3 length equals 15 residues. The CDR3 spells CATRSSGFVSDTQYF. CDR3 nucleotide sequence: TGTGCCACCAGGTCTTCAGGGTTTGTTTCAGATACGCAGTATTTT.

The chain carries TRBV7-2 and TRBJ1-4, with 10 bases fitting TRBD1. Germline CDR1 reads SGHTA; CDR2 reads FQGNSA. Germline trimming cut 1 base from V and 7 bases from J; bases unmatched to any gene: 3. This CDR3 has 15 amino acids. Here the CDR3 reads CASSLEGTGVEKLFF. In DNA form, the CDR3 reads TGTGCCAGCAGCTTAGAGGGGACAGGGGTTGAAAAACTGTTTTTT.

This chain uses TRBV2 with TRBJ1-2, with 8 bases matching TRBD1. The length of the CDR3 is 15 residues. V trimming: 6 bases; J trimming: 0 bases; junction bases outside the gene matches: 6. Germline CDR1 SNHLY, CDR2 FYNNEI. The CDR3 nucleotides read TGTGCCAGCAGGAAACAGGGGGTGGCTAACTATGGCTACACCTTC. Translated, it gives CASRKQGVANYGYTF.

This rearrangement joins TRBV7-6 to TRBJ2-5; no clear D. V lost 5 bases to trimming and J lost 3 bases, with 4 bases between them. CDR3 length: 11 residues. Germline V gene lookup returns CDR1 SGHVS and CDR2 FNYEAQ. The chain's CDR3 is CASSSKETQYF. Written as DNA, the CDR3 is TGTGCCAGCAGCAGCAAAGAGACCCAGTACTTC.

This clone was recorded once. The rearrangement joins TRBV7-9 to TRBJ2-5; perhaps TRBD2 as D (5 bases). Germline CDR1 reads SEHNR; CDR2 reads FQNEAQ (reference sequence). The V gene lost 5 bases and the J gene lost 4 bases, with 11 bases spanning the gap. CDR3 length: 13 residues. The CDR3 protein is CASSRGLGETQYF. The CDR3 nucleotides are TGTGCCAGCAGCCGAGGACTGGGAGAGACCCAGTACTTC.